This T cell receptor (beta chain) was identified during a study of lymphopenia after photon versus proton radiotherapy. Worth noting for this clone: Its specificity is not known.

From germline, CDR1 is SGDLS and CDR2 YYNGEE. The CDR3 covers 18 residues. The V gene end was trimmed by 4 bases and the J gene end by 7 bases; junction bases not matched to a gene: 15. Produced via immunoSEQ multiplex PCR; TCRdb's table is partial and in-frame only. The table lists around 150,000 clones, about 85% of them singletons. General study results and limits: Proton therapy kept repertoires fairly stable, unlike photons, which gained effector/memory cells.

The chain combines TRBV9 with TRBJ2-1; 12 bases are shared with TRBD1. This clonotype was obtained from a man aged 50-60 years with gastric cancer. This material consisted of peripheral blood, taken from a patient treated with photon-based radiotherapy. In DNA form, the CDR3 reads TGTGCCAGCAGCAAATCCACCGGGACAGGGGGCGGGATGAATGAGCAGTTCTTC. Encoded protein: CASSKSTGTGGGMNEQFF.